This passage covers 22 T cell receptor beta chains from one sample sequenced in a study of identical twins. TCRdb processed the 5' RACE reads anew with MiXCR; each CDR3 protein has one entry. The sample yields some 730,000 distinct CDR3 sequences, 18% seen once. In addition, the sample was reused for a study of T cells expressing NK-cell markers.

Sequences were obtained from PBMCs. The receptors come from a woman under 30 in good health.

This clonotype has more than one count but fewer than ten. The chain couples TRBV6-1 to TRBJ1-2; D is possibly TRBD1 (6 bases). Germline-derived CDR1 and CDR2 are MNHNS and SASEGT. The ends were cut back, 5 bases at V and 5 bases at J, with 18 bases in the middle. There are 15 residues in the CDR3. The CDR3 nucleotides are TGTGCCAGCAGTACCCAGGGGCGAAGTGGGTATGGCTACACCTTC. Residues: CASSTQGRSGYGYTF.

The chain joins TRBV14 to TRBJ2-7; 7 bases match TRBD1. Germline CDR1 SGHDN, CDR2 FVKESK. Trimming at V came to 4 bases and at J to 5 bases, leaving 5 bases not matched to a gene. The CDR3 loop spans 13 amino acids. This CDR3 reads CASSRRQGHEQYF. CDR3 bases: TGTGCCAGCAGCCGCAGACAGGGCCACGAGCAGTACTTC.

Only one count was recorded for this clonotype. This chain uses TRBV20-1 with TRBJ2-5, with D possibly being TRBD2 (5 bases). Germline-derived CDR1 and CDR2 are DFQATT and SNEGSKA (reference sequence). The CDR3 contains 15 residues. The CDR3 DNA sequence: TGCAGCGTTGGAGGTTCCCCCGCGGCACAAGAGACCCAGTACTTC. Amino acids: CSVGGSPAAQETQYF.

The chain uses TRBV4-3 and TRBJ2-7; D may match TRBD1 or TRBD2 (6 bases each). CDR3 length equals 18 residues. CDR1 is LGHNA and CDR2 is YSLEER in the germline V gene. V lost 0 bases and J lost 3, with 21 bases in between. The CDR3 region is CASSQDWAGAGMSYEQYF. CDR3 DNA: TGCGCCAGCAGCCAAGATTGGGCAGGGGCGGGAATGAGCTACGAGCAGTACTTC.

This clonotype was counted many times. The V gene is TRBV5-1, the J gene TRBJ2-3; D is undetermined. Trimming took 3 bases from V and 6 from J, leaving 5 bases between them. CDR1 is SGHRS and CDR2 is YFSETQ in the germline V gene. This CDR3 spans 11 amino acids. The CDR3 region is CASSSEDTQYF. DNA of the CDR3: TGCGCCAGCAGCTCCGAGGATACGCAGTATTTT.

This clonotype appeared a few times. J is TRBJ1-5 and V is TRBV7-9; TRBD1 matches 7 bases. Germline CDR1 SEHNR, CDR2 FQNEAQ (reference sequence). The V and J ends lost 3 bases and 4 bases, in that order; junction bases with no gene match: 3. CDR3 length: 14 residues. Here the CDR3 DNA reads TGTGCCAGCAGCTTCGGGACAGATAATCAGCCCCAGCATTTT. It codes for CASSFGTDNQPQHF. The complete variable domain, with remaining parts taken from reference TRBV7-9 and TRBJ1-5, reads DTGVSQNPRHKITKRGQNVTFRCDPISEHNRLYWYRQTLGQGPEFLTYFQNEAQLEKSRLLSDRFSAERPKGSFSTLEIQRTEQGDSAMYLCASSFGTDNQPQHFGDGTRLSIL.

This clonotype was observed a handful of times. J is TRBJ1-6 and V is TRBV15; TRBD1 is a possible D gene (5 bases). Germline CDR1 is LNHNV and CDR2 is YYDKDF (reference sequence). V lost 5 bases to trimming and J lost 4 bases, with 12 bases between them. The CDR3 consists of 15 residues. The CDR3 DNA reads as TGTGCCACCAGCGGACGGGGCAGGTATAATTCACCCCTCCACTTT. Protein sequence: CATSGRGRYNSPLHF.

The rearrangement links TRBV3-1 to TRBJ1-2, with 10 bases identical to TRBD1. The CDR3 totals 19 residues. Losses at the gene ends were 1 base for V and 0 bases for J; bases not matched to a gene: 11. Germline V lookup: CDR1 LGHDT, CDR2 YNNKEL (reference sequence). CDR3 sequence reads: CASSQVLGTGERPNYGYTF. CDR3 DNA: TGTGCCAGCAGCCAAGTATTGGGGACAGGGGAACGACCTAACTATGGCTACACCTTC.

This clonotype appeared a few times. V and J are TRBV18 and TRBJ1-4; no clear D. This CDR3 is built from 11 residues. Germline CDR1 reads KGHSH; CDR2 reads LQKENI. CDR3 bases: TGTGCGTCGACGGCTAATGAAAAACTGTTTTTT. It is translated as CASTANEKLFF.

The chain uses TRBV25-1 and TRBJ2-7; TRBD2 might be the D (6 bases). Germline CDR1 is MGHDK and CDR2 is SYGVNS. Between the trimmed V and J ends, which lost 3 bases and 3 bases, there was a span of 18 bases. The CDR3 extends over 16 amino acids. In nucleotides, the CDR3 is TGTGCCAGCAGTGAGACCGAACGCGGGACCTTCTACGAGCAGTACTTC. It translates to CASSETERGTFYEQYF.

V gene TRBV20-1 combines with J gene TRBJ2-7; the D gene is possibly TRBD1 (5 bases). The CDR3 consists of 13 residues. Trimming removed 3 bases at V and 1 base at J, with 10 bases between. CDR1 is DFQATT and CDR2 is SNEGSKA in the germline V gene (reference sequence). The CDR3 loop is CSASYAGSYEQYF. CDR3 bases: TGCAGTGCTAGTTACGCAGGGTCCTACGAGCAGTACTTC.

The chain couples TRBV7-8 to TRBJ2-2; D might be TRBD1 or TRBD2, each matching 6 bases. This CDR3 contains 17 residues. Germline CDR1 and CDR2: SGHVS and FQNEAQ. Deletions cut 4 bases from V and 8 bases from J, with 23 bases between. Here the CDR3 reads CASSSEGDSFKRGELFF. The CDR3 coding sequence is TGTGCCAGCAGCTCCGAGGGGGACTCCTTCAAACGAGGGGAGCTGTTTTTT.

The J gene is TRBJ2-5, the V gene TRBV15; D remains ambiguous. V lost 2 bases and J lost 2, with 9 bases in between. The CDR3 totals 14 residues. Germline values: CDR1 LNHNV, CDR2 YYDKDF (reference sequence). The CDR3 sequence: CATSRPFLQETQYF. DNA of the CDR3: TGTGCCACCAGCAGACCATTCTTACAAGAGACCCAGTACTTC.

The J gene is TRBJ1-2, the V gene TRBV20-1; D not resolved. Germline V gives CDR1 DFQATT, CDR2 SNEGSKA (reference sequence). V gave up 4 bases and J gave up 4 bases, with 10 bases separating them. The CDR3 has 12 amino acids. The CDR3 coding sequence is TGCAGTGCTAAGGACTGGATCTATGGCTACACCTTC. Protein sequence: CSAKDWIYGYTF.

The V call is TRBV7-2, the J call TRBJ2-7; TRBD1 is a possible D gene (6 bases). V was shortened by 2 bases and J by 5 bases, with 13 bases between the two germline ends. CDR3 length: 14 residues. Germline CDR1 reads SGHTA; CDR2 reads FQGNSA. The CDR3 DNA is TGTGCCAGCAGCTTATACAGGGTCAGAAACGAGCAGTACTTC. It is translated as CASSLYRVRNEQYF.

The chain employs TRBV6-1 and TRBJ2-5; tentatively, D is TRBD1 (6 bases). V dropped 5 bases and J dropped 5 bases, with 12 bases sitting between them. CDR1 is MNHNS and CDR2 is SASEGT in the germline V gene. The CDR3 length is 13 residues. The CDR3 spells CASSRQVGETQYF. CDR3 nucleotide sequence: TGTGCCAGCAGTAGACAGGTTGGGGAGACCCAGTACTTC.

The genes are TRBV20-1 and TRBJ2-7, with TRBD1 as a possible D gene (5 bases). Germline values: CDR1 DFQATT, CDR2 SNEGSKA (reference sequence). There are 14 residues in the CDR3. The V end was cut by 0 bases, the J end by 13 bases, with 22 bases between. CDR3 nucleotide sequence: TGCAGTGCTAGAGATAGAACAGGAGCCATGGTCGACTACTTC. Translation gives CSARDRTGAMVDYF.

V usage is TRBV29-1 and J usage is TRBJ2-1, with 9 bases lining up with TRBD2. Germline CDR1 and CDR2: SQVTM and ANQGSEA. The CDR3 is 11 residues long. With 8 bases clipped from V and 9 bases from J, the junction kept 5 bases outside the gene matches. This CDR3 reads CSPISGSEQFF. Written as DNA, the CDR3 is TGCAGCCCCATTAGCGGGAGTGAGCAGTTCTTC.

This clonotype appeared a few times. The CDR3 loop reads CASSRGQGNTGELFF. DNA for the CDR3: TGTGCCAGCAGCCGGGGACAGGGAAACACCGGGGAGCTGTTTTTT. This sequence joins TRBV7-9 and TRBJ2-2; 9 bases line up with TRBD1. CDR3 length equals 15 residues. Germline V gives CDR1 SEHNR, CDR2 FQNEAQ (reference sequence). V lost 5 bases, J lost 2 bases, and 3 bases stayed unmatched.

In its sample, this clonotype was seen a few times. V and J are TRBV12-3 or TRBV12-4 and TRBJ2-2, with D unclear. V was clipped by 2 bases and J by 6 bases, with 16 bases between them. This CDR3 region has 16 residues. DNA of the CDR3: TGTGCCAGCAGTTTATGGCAGTCCCGGGTAGCCGGGGAGCTGTTTTTT. As protein: CASSLWQSRVAGELFF.

This clonotype showed up just a few times. The chain recombines TRBV18 with TRBJ2-3, with D perhaps matching TRBD2 (5 bases). V was clipped by 6 bases and J by 2 bases, with 12 bases between them. Germline lookup yields CDR1 KGHSH and CDR2 LQKENI. The CDR3 covers 14 residues. The CDR3 is CASSQDLFTDTQYF. The CDR3 bases are TGTGCCAGCTCCCAGGACTTATTCACAGATACGCAGTATTTT.

The gene calls are TRBV4-2 and TRBJ1-5; 7 nucleotides align to TRBD1. The V gene's germline CDR1 is LGHNA and CDR2 YNFKEQ. This CDR3 region has 16 residues. After removal of 0 bases from V and 6 bases from J, the junction contained 8 bases not matched to a gene. The CDR3 DNA is TGTGCCAGCAGCCAAGATTGGTACAGGGGAATTCAGCCCCAGCATTTT. Protein: CASSQDWYRGIQPQHF.